This TCR beta chain is drawn from a study of blood T cell repertoires in COVID-19. Background on the study: The United States, Italy and Spain supplied acute and convalescent COVID-19 samples. Sources were T cells, B-cell-depleted T cells, or PBMCs; the material itself was cDNA or gDNA.

The table came from immunoSEQ multiplex PCR; TCRdb's copy has only in-frame clones and leaves some out. This table has fewer than 500,000 clones, around nine tenths appearing once. This clone was found a few times. Germline CDR1 and CDR2: ENHRY and SYGVKD. Losses at the gene ends were 4 bases for V and 5 bases for J; bases not matched to a gene: 5. The CDR3 contains 14 residues. The cohort comprised adults aged about 18 to 89 years residing in approximately 25 US areas. Donors were grouped by their self-reported clinical history. This receptor was identified in a woman aged 30 to 39 with acute COVID-19. Source material: PBMCs or T cells enriched from blood (not recorded which). V is TRBV10-3 and J is TRBJ1-1; the match to TRBD1 covers 9 bases. The CDR3 region is CAISAGQGRTEAFF. The CDR3 bases are TGTGCCATCAGTGCGGGACAGGGTAGGACTGAAGCTTTCTTT.